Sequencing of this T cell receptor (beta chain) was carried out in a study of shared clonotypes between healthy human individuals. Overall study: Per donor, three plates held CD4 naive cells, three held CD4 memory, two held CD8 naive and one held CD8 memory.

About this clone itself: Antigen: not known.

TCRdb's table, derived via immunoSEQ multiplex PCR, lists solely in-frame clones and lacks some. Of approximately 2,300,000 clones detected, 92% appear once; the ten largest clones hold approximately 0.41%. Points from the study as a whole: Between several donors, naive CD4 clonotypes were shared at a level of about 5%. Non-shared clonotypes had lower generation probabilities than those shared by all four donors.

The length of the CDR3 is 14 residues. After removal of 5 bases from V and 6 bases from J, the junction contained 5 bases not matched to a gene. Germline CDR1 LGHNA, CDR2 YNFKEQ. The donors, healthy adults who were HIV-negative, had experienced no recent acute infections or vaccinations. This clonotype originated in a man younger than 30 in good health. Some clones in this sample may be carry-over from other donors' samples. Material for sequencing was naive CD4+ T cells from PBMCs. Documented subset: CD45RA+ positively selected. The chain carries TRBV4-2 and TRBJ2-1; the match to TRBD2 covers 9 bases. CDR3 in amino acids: CASSEREARNEQFF. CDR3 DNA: TGTGCCAGCAGCGAGCGGGAGGCCCGCAATGAGCAGTTCTTC.